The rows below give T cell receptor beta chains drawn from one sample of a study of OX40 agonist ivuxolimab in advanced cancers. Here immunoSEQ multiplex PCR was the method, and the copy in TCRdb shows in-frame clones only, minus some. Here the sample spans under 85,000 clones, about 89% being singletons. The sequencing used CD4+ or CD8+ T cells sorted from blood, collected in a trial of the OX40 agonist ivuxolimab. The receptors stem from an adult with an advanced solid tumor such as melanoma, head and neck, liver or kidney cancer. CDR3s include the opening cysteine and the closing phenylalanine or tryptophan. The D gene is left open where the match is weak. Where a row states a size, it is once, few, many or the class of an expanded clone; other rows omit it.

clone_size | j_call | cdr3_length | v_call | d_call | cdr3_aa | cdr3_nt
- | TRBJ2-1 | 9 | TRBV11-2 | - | CASNNEQFF | TGTGCCAGCAACAATGAGCAGTTCTTC
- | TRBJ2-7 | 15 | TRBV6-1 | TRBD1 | CASKSLGQGAHEQYF | TGTGCCAGCAAGTCTTTGGGGCAGGGGGCCCACGAGCAGTACTTC
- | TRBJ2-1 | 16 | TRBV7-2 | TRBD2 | CASSLGGLAGGLEQFF | TGTGCCAGCAGCTTAGGAGGACTAGCGGGGGGACTGGAGCAGTTCTTC
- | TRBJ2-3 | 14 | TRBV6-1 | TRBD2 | CASGSGGMGDTQYF | TGTGCCAGCGGGTCGGGGGGTATGGGAGATACGCAGTATTTT
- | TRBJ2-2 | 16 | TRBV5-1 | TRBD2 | CASSGTSGGYTGELFF | TGCGCCAGCAGCGGGACTAGCGGGGGGTACACCGGGGAGCTGTTTTTT
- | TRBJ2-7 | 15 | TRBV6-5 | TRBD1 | CASRPYRGVSYEQYF | TGTGCCAGCAGACCGTACAGGGGGGTATCCTACGAGCAGTACTTC
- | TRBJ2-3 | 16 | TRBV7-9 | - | CASSLRGGTTTDTQYF | TGTGCCAGCAGCTTACGGGGAGGTACTACCACAGATACGCAGTATTTT
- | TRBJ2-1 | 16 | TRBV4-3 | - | CASSQNTRGGSHEQFF | TGCGCCAGCAGCCAAAATACGAGGGGGGGTAGCCATGAGCAGTTCTTC
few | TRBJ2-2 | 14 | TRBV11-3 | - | CASSLAANTGELFF | TGTGCCAGCAGCTTAGCGGCGAACACCGGGGAGCTGTTTTTT
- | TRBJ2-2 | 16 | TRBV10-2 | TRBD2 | CASSGGTSGPTGELFF | TGCGCCAGCAGCGGAGGTACTAGCGGGCCCACCGGGGAGCTGTTTTTT
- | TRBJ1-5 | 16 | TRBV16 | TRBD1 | CASSQFGTASNQPQHF | TGTGCCAGCAGCCAATTCGGGACAGCTTCTAATCAGCCCCAGCATTTT
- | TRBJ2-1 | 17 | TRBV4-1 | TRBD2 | CASSQFTGLAGVDEQFF | TGCGCCAGCAGCCAATTCACGGGACTAGCGGGAGTAGATGAGCAGTTCTTC
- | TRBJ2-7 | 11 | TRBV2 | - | CASSALYEQYF | TGTGCCAGCAGTGCACTCTACGAGCAGTACTTC
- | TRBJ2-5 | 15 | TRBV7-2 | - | CASSSRAQRGETQYF | TGTGCCAGCAGCTCGAGGGCCCAGAGGGGAGAGACCCAGTACTTC
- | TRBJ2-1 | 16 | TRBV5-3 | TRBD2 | CARSLKGLEWVNEQFF | TGTGCCAGAAGCTTGAAGGGACTAGAATGGGTCAATGAGCAGTTCTTC
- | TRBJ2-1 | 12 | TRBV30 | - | CAWSPRRGEQFF | TGTGCCTGGAGCCCCCGGCGAGGTGAGCAGTTCTTC
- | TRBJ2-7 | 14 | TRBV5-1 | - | CASGPGLQTYEQYF | TGCGCCAGCGGCCCGGGTCTCCAGACCTACGAGCAGTACTTC
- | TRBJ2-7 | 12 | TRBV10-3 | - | CAIRNGPYEQYF | TGTGCCATCAGGAACGGACCCTACGAGCAGTACTTC
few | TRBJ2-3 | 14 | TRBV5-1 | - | CASSLESAFDTQYF | TGCGCCAGCAGCTTGGAATCGGCATTCGATACGCAGTATTTT
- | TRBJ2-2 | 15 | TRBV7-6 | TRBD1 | CASRQGQGRTGELFF | TGTGCCAGCAGACAAGGACAGGGAAGGACCGGGGAGCTGTTTTTT
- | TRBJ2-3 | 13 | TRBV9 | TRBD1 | CASSVQGADTQYF | TGTGCCAGCAGCGTCCAGGGGGCAGATACGCAGTATTTT
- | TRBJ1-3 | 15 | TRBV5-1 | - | CASSSTAGGGNTIYF | TGCGCCAGCAGCTCTACTGCGGGCGGTGGAAACACCATATATTTT
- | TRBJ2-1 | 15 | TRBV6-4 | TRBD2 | CASRRERAGGDEQFF | TGTGCCAGCAGGAGGGAGCGGGCCGGGGGGGATGAGCAGTTCTTC
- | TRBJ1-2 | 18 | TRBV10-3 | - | CAISESSDPGLANYGHTF | TGTGCCATCAGTGAGTCGAGTGACCCTGGACTTGCTAACTATGGCCACACCTTC
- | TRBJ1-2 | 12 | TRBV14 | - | CASSQNRVGYTF | TGTGCCAGCAGCCAAAACAGGGTTGGCTACACCTTC
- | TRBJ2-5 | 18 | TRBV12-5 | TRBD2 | CASGPGVAGGPTQETQYF | TGTGCTAGTGGTCCCGGGGTAGCGGGGGGCCCTACCCAAGAGACCCAGTACTTC
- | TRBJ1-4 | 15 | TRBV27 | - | CASSSPTESNEKLFF | TGTGCCAGCAGTTCACCGACAGAGTCGAATGAAAAACTGTTTTTT
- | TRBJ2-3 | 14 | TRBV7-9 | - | CATKTGTSTDTQYF | TGTGCCACCAAGACAGGGACTAGCACAGATACGCAGTATTTT
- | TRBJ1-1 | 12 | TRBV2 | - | CASRAERGEAFF | TGTGCCAGCAGGGCCGAGAGGGGGGAAGCTTTCTTT
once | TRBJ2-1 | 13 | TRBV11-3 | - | CASSLDSYNEQFF | TGTGCCAGCAGCTTAGACAGCTACAATGAGCAGTTCTTC
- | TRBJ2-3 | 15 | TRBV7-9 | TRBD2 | CASSYGLAGADTQYF | TGTGCCAGCAGCTATGGTCTAGCGGGAGCCGATACGCAGTATTTT
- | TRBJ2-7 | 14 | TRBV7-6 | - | CASSLVDQAYEQYF | TGTGCCAGCAGCTTAGTCGACCAGGCCTACGAGCAGTACTTC
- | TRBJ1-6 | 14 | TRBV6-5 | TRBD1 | CASSERGQGGPLHF | TGTGCCAGCAGTGAGCGGGGACAGGGAGGGCCCCTCCACTTT
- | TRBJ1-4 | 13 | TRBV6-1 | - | CASSNEGGEKLFF | TGTGCCAGCAGTAACGAGGGTGGTGAAAAACTGTTTTTT
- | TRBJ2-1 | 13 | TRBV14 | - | CASSQDIGGPRFF | TGTGCCAGCAGCCAAGATATCGGGGGTCCCCGGTTCTTC
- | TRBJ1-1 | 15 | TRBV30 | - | CAWSVGQVGNTEAFF | TGTGCCTGGAGTGTGGGGCAGGTCGGAAACACTGAAGCTTTCTTT
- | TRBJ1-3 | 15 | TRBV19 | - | CASSGTAVSGNTIYF | TGTGCCAGTAGTGGAACGGCAGTCTCGGGAAACACCATATATTTT
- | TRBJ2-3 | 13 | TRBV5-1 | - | CASSLGGTDTQYF | TGCGCCAGCAGCTTGGGGGGGACAGATACGCAGTATTTT
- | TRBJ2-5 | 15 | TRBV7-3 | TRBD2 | CASSLTGTSSETQYF | TGTGCCAGCAGCTTAACGGGGACTAGCTCAGAGACCCAGTACTTC
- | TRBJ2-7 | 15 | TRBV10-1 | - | CASKVPFVVRYEQYF | TGCGCCAGCAAGGTCCCGTTCGTAGTCCGCTACGAGCAGTACTTC
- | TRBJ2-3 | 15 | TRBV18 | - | CASSTLSGNTDTQYF | TGTGCCAGCTCCACTCTCTCGGGGAACACAGATACGCAGTATTTT
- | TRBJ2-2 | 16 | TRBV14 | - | CASSQDVLRNTGELFF | TGTGCCAGCAGCCAAGACGTCTTAAGAAACACCGGGGAGCTGTTTTTT
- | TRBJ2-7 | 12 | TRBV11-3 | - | CASSLTGDEQYF | TGTGCCAGCAGCCTGACAGGTGACGAGCAGTACTTC
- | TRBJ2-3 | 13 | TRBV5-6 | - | CASTIQGTDTQYF | TGTGCAAGTACAATACAGGGTACAGATACGCAGTATTTT
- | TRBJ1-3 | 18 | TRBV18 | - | CASSFLPKGRVSGNTIYF | TGTGCCAGCTCATTTTTGCCCAAGGGGAGAGTATCTGGAAACACCATATATTTT
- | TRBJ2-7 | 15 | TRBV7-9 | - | CASSSDRRSSYEQYF | TGTGCCAGCAGCTCCGACAGGAGGAGCTCCTACGAGCAGTACTTC
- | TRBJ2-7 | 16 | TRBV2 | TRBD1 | CASSQGTGQHSYEQYF | TGTGCCAGCAGTCAAGGGACAGGACAACACTCCTACGAGCAGTACTTC
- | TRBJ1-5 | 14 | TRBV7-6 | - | CASSPPDWDQPQHF | TGTGCCAGCAGCCCACCTGACTGGGATCAGCCCCAGCATTTT
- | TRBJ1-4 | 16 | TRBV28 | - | CASSPSGAGEIGKLFF | TGTGCCAGCAGTCCTTCGGGGGCAGGGGAGATAGGAAAACTGTTTTTT
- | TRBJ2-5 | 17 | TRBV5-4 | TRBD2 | CASSLGGTSGMDETQYF | TGTGCCAGCAGCTTGGGAGGGACTAGCGGGATGGATGAGACCCAGTACTTC
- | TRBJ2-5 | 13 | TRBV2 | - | CASRSGYGETQYF | TGTGCCAGCAGGTCAGGGTACGGGGAGACCCAGTACTTC
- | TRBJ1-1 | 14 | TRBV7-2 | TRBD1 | CASSLQGADTEAFF | TGTGCCAGCAGCTTACAGGGGGCGGACACTGAAGCTTTCTTT